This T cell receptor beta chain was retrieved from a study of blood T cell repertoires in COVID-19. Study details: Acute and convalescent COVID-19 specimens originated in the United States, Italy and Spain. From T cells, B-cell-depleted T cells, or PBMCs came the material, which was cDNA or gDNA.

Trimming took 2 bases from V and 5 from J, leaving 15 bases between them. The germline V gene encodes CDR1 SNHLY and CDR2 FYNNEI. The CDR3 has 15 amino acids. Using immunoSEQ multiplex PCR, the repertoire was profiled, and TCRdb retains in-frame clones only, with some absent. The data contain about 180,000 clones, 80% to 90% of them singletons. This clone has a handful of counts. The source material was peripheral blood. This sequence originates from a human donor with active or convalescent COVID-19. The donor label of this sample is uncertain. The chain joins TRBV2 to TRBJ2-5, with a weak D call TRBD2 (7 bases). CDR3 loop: CASSELGGRGETQYF. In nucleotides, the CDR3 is TGTGCCAGCAGTGAACTGGGGGGGCGGGGTGAGACCCAGTACTTC. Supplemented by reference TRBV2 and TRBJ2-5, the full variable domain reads EPEVTQTPSHQVTQMGQEVILRCVPISNHLYFYWYRQILGQKVEFLVSFYNNEISEKSEIFDDQFSVERPDGSNFTLKIRSTKLEDSAMYFCASSELGGRGETQYFGPGTRLLVL.